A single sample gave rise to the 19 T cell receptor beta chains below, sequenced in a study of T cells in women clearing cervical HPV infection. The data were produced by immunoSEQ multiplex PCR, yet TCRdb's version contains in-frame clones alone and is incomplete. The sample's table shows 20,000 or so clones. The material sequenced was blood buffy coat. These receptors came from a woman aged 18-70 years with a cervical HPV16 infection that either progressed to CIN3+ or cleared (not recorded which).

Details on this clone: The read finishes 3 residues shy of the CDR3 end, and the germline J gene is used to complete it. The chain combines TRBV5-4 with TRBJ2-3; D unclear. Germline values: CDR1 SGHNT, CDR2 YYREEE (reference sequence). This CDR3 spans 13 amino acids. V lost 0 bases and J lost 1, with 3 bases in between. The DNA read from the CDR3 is TGTGCCAGCAGCTTGGCGGGCACAGATACG. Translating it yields CASSLAGTDT. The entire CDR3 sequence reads CASSLAGTDTQYF.

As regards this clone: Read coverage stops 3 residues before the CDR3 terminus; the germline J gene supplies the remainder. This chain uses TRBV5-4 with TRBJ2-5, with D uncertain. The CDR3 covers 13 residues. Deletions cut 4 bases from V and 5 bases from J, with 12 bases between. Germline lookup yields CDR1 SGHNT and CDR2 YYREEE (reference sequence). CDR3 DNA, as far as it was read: TGTGCCAGCAGCCCCAGAATTCAGGAGACC. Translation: CASSPRIQET. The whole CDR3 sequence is CASSPRIQETQYF.

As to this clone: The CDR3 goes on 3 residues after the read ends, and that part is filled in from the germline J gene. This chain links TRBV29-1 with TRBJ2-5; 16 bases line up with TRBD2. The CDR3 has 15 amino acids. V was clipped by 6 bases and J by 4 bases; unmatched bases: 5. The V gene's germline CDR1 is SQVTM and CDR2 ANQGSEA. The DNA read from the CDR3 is TGCAGCGTCGCTGGGACTAGCGGGAGGGTAGAGACC. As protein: CSVAGTSGRVET. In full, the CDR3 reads CSVAGTSGRVETQYF.

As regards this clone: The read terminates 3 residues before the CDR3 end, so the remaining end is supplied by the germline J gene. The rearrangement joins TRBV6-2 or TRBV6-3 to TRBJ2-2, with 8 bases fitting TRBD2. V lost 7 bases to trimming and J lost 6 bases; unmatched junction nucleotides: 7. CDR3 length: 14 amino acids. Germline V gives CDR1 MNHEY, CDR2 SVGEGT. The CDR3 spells CASTLTSVSGELFF. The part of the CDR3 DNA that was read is TGTGCCAGCACCTTGACTAGCGTATCCGGGGAG.

Partial CDR3 DNA: TGTGCCAGCAACCCGCGTGATGAAGAGACC. Amino acids: CASNPRDEET. The CDR3 as a whole reads CASNPRDEETQYF. The chain uses TRBV7-2 and TRBJ2-5; D not resolved. Sequencing ends 3 residues short of the CDR3 end; the germline J gene provides the rest. Germline V gives CDR1 SGHTA, CDR2 FQGNSA. CDR3 length equals 13 residues. Between the trimmed V and J ends, which lost 7 bases and 3 bases, there was a span of 12 bases.

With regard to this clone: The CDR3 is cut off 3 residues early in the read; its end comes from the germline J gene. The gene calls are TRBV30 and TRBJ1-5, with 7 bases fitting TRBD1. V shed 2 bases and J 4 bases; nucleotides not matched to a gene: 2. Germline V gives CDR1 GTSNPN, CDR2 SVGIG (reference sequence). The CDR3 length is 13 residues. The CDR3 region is CAWSKTGNQPQHF. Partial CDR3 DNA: TGTGCCTGGAGTAAGACAGGGAATCAGCCC.

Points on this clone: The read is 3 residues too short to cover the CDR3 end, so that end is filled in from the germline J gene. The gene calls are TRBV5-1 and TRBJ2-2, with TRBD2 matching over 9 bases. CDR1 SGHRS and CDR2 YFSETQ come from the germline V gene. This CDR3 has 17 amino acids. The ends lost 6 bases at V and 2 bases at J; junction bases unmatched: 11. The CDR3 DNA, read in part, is TGCGCCAGCACCAGGGCTAGCGGGGCGGGAAACACCGGGGAG. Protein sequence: CASTRASGAGNTGE. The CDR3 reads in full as CASTRASGAGNTGELFF.

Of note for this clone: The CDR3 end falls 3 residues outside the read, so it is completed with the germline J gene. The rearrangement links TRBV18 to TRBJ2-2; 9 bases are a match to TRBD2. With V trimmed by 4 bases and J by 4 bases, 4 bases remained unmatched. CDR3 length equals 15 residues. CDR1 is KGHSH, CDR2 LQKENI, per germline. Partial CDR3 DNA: TGTGCCAGCTCACGGACTAGCGCGGGCACCGGGGAG. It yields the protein CASSRTSAGTGE. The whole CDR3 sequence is CASSRTSAGTGELFF.

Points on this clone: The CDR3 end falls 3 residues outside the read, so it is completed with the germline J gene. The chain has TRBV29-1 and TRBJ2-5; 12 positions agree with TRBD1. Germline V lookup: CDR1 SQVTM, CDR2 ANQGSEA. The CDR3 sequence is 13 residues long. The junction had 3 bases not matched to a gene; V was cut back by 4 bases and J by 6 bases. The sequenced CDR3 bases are TGCAGCGTTGGGGACAGGGGGCAAAAGACC. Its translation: CSVGDRGQKT. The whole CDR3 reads CSVGDRGQKTQYF.

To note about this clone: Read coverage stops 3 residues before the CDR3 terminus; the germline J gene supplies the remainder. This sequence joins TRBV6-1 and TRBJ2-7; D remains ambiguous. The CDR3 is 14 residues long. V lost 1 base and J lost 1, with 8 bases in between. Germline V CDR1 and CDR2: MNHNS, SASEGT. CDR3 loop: CASSEGHLSYEQYF. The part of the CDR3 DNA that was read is TGTGCCAGCAGTGAAGGACACCTGTCCTACGAG.

The CDR3 here is CASSFSPYEQYF. Incomplete CDR3 DNA: TGTGCCAGCAGCTTTTCCCCATACGAG. V usage is TRBV5-6 and J usage is TRBJ2-7; D unresolved. The CDR3 end lies 3 residues beyond the end of the read and is filled in from the germline J gene. The CDR3 is 12 amino acids. CDR1 and CDR2 (germline): SGHDT, YYEEEE. V was clipped by 2 bases and J by 4 bases, with 7 bases between them.

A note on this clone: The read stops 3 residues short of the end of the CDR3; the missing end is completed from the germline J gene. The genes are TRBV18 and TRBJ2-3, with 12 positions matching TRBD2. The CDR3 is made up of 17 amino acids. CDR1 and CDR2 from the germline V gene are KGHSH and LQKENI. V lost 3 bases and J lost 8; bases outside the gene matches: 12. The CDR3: CASSPAGLAGGPGTQYF. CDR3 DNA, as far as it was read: TGTGCCAGCTCACCCGCTGGGCTAGCGGGAGGGCCCGGTACG.

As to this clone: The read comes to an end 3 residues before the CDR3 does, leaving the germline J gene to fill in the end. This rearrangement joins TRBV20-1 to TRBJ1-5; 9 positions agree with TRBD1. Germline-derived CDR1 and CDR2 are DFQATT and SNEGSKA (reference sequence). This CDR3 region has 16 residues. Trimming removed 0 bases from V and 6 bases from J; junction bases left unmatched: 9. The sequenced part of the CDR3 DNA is TGCAGTGCTAGAGATCTAACAGGGGGCCTCACTCAGCCC. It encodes CSARDLTGGLTQP. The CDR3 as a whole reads CSARDLTGGLTQPQHF.

CDR3 residues: CASSLVLQGSYEQYF. CDR3 DNA (partial): TGTGCCAGCAGCTTGGTTCTCCAGGGCTCCTACGAG. The rearrangement links TRBV5-5 to TRBJ2-7, with D possibly being TRBD1 (5 bases). The read halts 3 residues ahead of the CDR3 end, with the missing end drawn from the germline J gene. There are 15 residues in the CDR3. The germline gives CDR1 SGHKS, CDR2 YYEKEE (reference sequence). Trimming removed 0 bases at V and 0 bases at J, with 10 bases between.

CDR3 bases read: TGCAGTGCCCGGACAGGGGGCAATCAGCCC. It encodes CSARTGGNQP. The entire CDR3 protein reads CSARTGGNQPQHF. V gene TRBV20-1 combines with J gene TRBJ1-5; TRBD1 matches 9 bases. With the read ending 3 residues before the CDR3 end, the germline J gene is used to fill in that end. Germline V gene data show CDR1 as DFQATT and CDR2 as SNEGSKA (reference sequence). This CDR3 is 13 amino acids long. The ends lost 6 bases at V and 2 bases at J; junction bases unmatched: 2.

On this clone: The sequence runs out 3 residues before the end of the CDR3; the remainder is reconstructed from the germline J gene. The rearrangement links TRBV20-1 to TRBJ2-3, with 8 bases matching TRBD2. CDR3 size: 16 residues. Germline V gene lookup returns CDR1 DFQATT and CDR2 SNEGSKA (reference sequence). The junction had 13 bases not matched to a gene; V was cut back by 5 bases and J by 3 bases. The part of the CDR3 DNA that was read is TGCAGTGCTGACGGTAGAGCGGGAGAACTGACAGATACG. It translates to CSADGRAGELTDT. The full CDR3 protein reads CSADGRAGELTDTQYF.

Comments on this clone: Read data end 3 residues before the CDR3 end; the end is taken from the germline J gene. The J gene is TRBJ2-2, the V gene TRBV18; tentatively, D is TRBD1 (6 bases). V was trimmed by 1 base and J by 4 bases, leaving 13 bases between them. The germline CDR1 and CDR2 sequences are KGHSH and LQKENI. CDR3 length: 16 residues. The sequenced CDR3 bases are TGTGCCAGCTCACCACTTCCGGACAGTTCCACCGGGGAG. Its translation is CASSPLPDSSTGE. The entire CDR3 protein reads CASSPLPDSSTGELFF.

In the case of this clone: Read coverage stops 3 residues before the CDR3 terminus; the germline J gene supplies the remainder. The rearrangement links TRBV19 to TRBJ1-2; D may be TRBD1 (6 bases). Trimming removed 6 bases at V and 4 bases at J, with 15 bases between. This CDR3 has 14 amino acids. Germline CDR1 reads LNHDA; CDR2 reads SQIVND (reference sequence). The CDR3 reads CASSLQGGGYGYTF. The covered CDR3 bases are TGTGCCAGTAGCCTACAGGGAGGAGGCTATGGC.

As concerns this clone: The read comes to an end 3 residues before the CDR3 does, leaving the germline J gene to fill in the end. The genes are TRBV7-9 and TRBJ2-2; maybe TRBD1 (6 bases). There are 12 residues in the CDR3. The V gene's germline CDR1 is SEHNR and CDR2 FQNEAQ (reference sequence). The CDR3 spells CASSFGEDRLFF. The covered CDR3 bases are TGTGCCAGCAGCTTCGGAGAGGACAGG.